The 21 T cell receptor beta chains below were found in one sample sequenced in a study of radiation and T cells in renal cell carcinoma. Time point indicated: baseline pretreatment blood. Treatment here: 15 Gy SBRT to primary tumor, nephrectomy 4 weeks later. Using immunoSEQ multiplex PCR, the repertoire was profiled, and TCRdb retains in-frame clones only, with some absent. The sample lists around 140,000 clones, over 65% seen once, with approximately 24% in the top ten. This sample comprised blood, obtained from a patient whose treatment included radiotherapy and nephrectomy. Receptor source: a woman aged 50 to 60 with renal cell carcinoma.

This chain uses TRBV18 with TRBJ2-6; unclear D gene. CDR3 length: 16 residues. Per germline, CDR1 KGHSH and CDR2 LQKENI. V lost 0 bases and J 0 bases, leaving 6 bases between the germline ends. The DNA of the CDR3 is TGTGCCAGCTCACCACCGGGGATCTCTGGGGCCAACGTCCTGACTTTC. As protein: CASSPPGISGANVLTF.

This chain connects TRBV6-5 to TRBJ2-7; TRBD2 matches 8 bases. J lost 0 bases, V lost 2 bases, and 6 bases had no gene match. Germline CDR1 reads MNHEY; CDR2 reads SVGAGI. This CDR3 contains 16 residues. The chain's CDR3 is CASSYPRGGSSYEQYF. The CDR3 nucleotides are TGTGCCAGCAGTTACCCTCGGGGGGGAAGCTCCTACGAGCAGTACTTC.

The chain is built from TRBV9 and TRBJ2-7, with D possibly TRBD1 on 6 matching bases. The V and J ends lost 3 bases and 1 base respectively, with 23 bases between them. The CDR3 runs to 18 residues. Germline lookup yields CDR1 SGDLS and CDR2 YYNGEE. The CDR3: CASSATPSGDPYSYEQYF. The CDR3 DNA follows: TGTGCCAGCAGCGCTACCCCGTCAGGGGATCCCTATTCCTACGAGCAGTACTTC.

This clone was observed a single time. The chain joins TRBV14 to TRBJ2-5; no clear D. This CDR3 contains 15 residues. Germline V gene sequence: CDR1 SGHDN, CDR2 FVKESK. The V end was cut by 4 bases, the J end by 5 bases, with 17 bases between. The CDR3 sequence is CASSRAASLWETQYF. The CDR3 bases are TGTGCCAGCAGCCGGGCAGCCTCCCTGTGGGAGACCCAGTACTTC.

This sequence joins TRBV28 and TRBJ2-7, with 11 bases matching TRBD2. Germline assignment: CDR1 MDHEN and CDR2 SYDVKM. J gave up 1 base and V 5 bases, and 7 bases lay outside the gene matches. The CDR3 has 16 residues. CDR3 in DNA: TGTGCCAGCAGTGAGGGACTAGCGGCAACTTCCTACGAGCAGTACTTC. Protein product: CASSEGLAATSYEQYF.

The genes are TRBV7-9 and TRBJ2-1; a weak D match, TRBD1 (5 bases). V dropped 1 base and J dropped 5 bases, with 6 bases sitting between them. This CDR3 spans 13 amino acids. Germline CDR1 and CDR2: SEHNR and FQNEAQ (reference sequence). In DNA, the CDR3 is TGTGCCAGCAGCTTAGTAGGGGACAATGAGCAGTTCTTC. Translated: CASSLVGDNEQFF.

The rearrangement links TRBV5-4 to TRBJ1-2; D not certain. The CDR3 covers 13 residues. The germline CDR1 and CDR2 sequences are SGHNT and YYREEE (reference sequence). The germline V and J ends were trimmed by 3 bases and 6 bases, with 12 bases remaining between them. The CDR3 nucleotides read TGTGCCAGCAGCTCACAGATTGGGGATGGCTACACCTTC. It translates to CASSSQIGDGYTF.

J is TRBJ2-2 and V is TRBV6-5; weak D call: TRBD2 (5 bases). The V gene lost 9 bases and the J gene lost 7 bases, with 18 bases spanning the gap. CDR1 is MNHEY and CDR2 is SVGAGI in the germline V gene. The CDR3 runs to 14 residues. The DNA of the CDR3 is TGTGCCAGTAACCGGGCCCTGGGAGACGGGGAGCTGTTTTTT. Translating it yields CASNRALGDGELFF.

The genes are TRBV11-1 and TRBJ2-7, with D perhaps TRBD1 (7 bases). In germline, CDR1 is SGHAT, CDR2 FQDESV (reference sequence). Trimming took off 4 bases at V and 3 bases at J, with 16 bases between the two ends. The CDR3 covers 15 residues. CDR3 nucleotide sequence: TGTGCCAGCAGCTCCCTCCCGGGGGACAGCTACGAGCAGTACTTC. Its translation is CASSSLPGDSYEQYF.

This clone appeared a few times. The chain recombines TRBV10-3 with TRBJ1-1; D is possibly TRBD1 (6 bases). CDR1 ENHRY and CDR2 SYGVKD come from the germline V gene. The CDR3 contains 12 residues. V gave up 5 bases and J gave up 5 bases, with 9 bases separating them. CDR3 in amino acids: CAISHRETEAFF. The CDR3 nucleotides read TGTGCCATCAGTCACAGGGAGACTGAAGCTTTCTTT.

This clone was found many times. The chain recombines TRBV9 with TRBJ1-5; the D is unclear. Deletions cut 0 bases from V and 6 bases from J, with 4 bases between. Germline CDR1 reads SGDLS; CDR2 reads YYNGEE. This CDR3 has 12 amino acids. The CDR3 sequence is CASSVVSQPQHF. For the CDR3, the DNA is TGTGCCAGCAGCGTAGTAAGTCAGCCCCAGCATTTT. The full variable domain, completed using reference TRBV9 and TRBJ1-5, is DSGVTQTPKHLITATGQRVTLRCSPRSGDLSVYWYQQSLDQGLQFLIQYYNGEERAKGNILERFSAQQFPDLHSELNLSSLELGDSALYFCASSVVSQPQHFGDGTRLSIL.

The CDR3 sequence is CASSVGGTAYEQYF. In nucleotides, the CDR3 is TGTGCCAGCAGCGTAGGCGGGACCGCTTACGAGCAGTACTTC. The chain uses TRBV9 and TRBJ2-7, with TRBD2 as a possible D gene (6 bases). CDR3 size: 14 residues. The germline V gene has CDR1 SGDLS and CDR2 YYNGEE. V gave up 0 bases and J gave up 4 bases, with 11 bases separating them.

A word on this clone: At one end the junction does not follow the germline gene, possibly because of a read error. This chain joins TRBV30 and TRBJ1-2, with D tentatively TRBD1 (5 bases). CDR3 length equals 14 residues. In germline, CDR1 is GTSNPN, CDR2 SVGIG (reference sequence). The CDR3 spells CAWSVQGVPGGSGF. The CDR3 bases are TGTGCCTGGAGTGTACAAGGGGTCCCGGGTGGGTCGGGCTTC. Full variable domain (rest looked up from reference TRBV30 and TRBJ1-2): SQTIHQWPATLVQPVGSPLSLECTVEGTSNPNLYWYRQAAGRGLQLLFYSVGIGQISSEVPQNLSASRPQDRQFILSSKKLLLSDSGFYLCAWSVQGVPGGSGFGSGTRLTVV.

This chain uses TRBV27 with TRBJ2-7; 7 bases fit TRBD1. The junction had 8 bases not matched to a gene; V was cut back by 2 bases and J by 7 bases. This CDR3 comprises 14 residues. Germline CDR1 reads MNHEY; CDR2 reads SMNVEV (reference sequence). The CDR3 loop is CASSLTSSRGEQYF. As DNA, the CDR3 is TGTGCCAGCAGTTTAACCTCAAGCAGGGGGGAGCAGTACTTC.

This clone was observed a single time. The chain uses TRBV9 and TRBJ2-1; 8 bases match TRBD2. V lost 0 bases, J lost 3 bases, and 2 bases stayed unmatched. CDR1 and CDR2 from the germline V gene are SGDLS and YYNGEE. The CDR3 is made up of 15 amino acids. CDR3 loop: CASSVAGGGYNEQFF. The CDR3 coding sequence is TGTGCCAGCAGCGTAGCCGGGGGGGGCTACAATGAGCAGTTCTTC. The variable domain in full, completed from reference TRBV9 and TRBJ2-1, reads DSGVTQTPKHLITATGQRVTLRCSPRSGDLSVYWYQQSLDQGLQFLIQYYNGEERAKGNILERFSAQQFPDLHSELNLSSLELGDSALYFCASSVAGGGYNEQFFGPGTRLTVL.

V usage is TRBV2 and J usage is TRBJ1-5, with 7 nucleotides matching TRBD1. The germline V gene encodes CDR1 SNHLY and CDR2 FYNNEI. The CDR3 is 14 amino acids. The V and J ends lost 7 bases and 4 bases, in that order; junction bases with no gene match: 7. In nucleotides, the CDR3 is TGTGCCAGCAAGGAGACAGGGCTAAATCAGCCCCAGCATTTT. It is translated as CASKETGLNQPQHF.

The V gene is TRBV25-1, the J gene TRBJ1-1; TRBD1 might be the D (6 bases). CDR3 size: 12 residues. Germline V gene lookup returns CDR1 MGHDK and CDR2 SYGVNS. Trimming took off 6 bases at V and 11 bases at J, with 16 bases between the two ends. The CDR3 DNA follows: TGTGCCAGCAGCGTCCGGGACACTAGGGCTTTCTTT. Translated: CASSVRDTRAFF.

The chain joins TRBV6-5 to TRBJ1-6; a possible D gene is TRBD1 (6 bases). Trimming removed 1 base at V and 8 bases at J, with 12 bases between. This CDR3 is 15 amino acids long. Per the germline V gene, CDR1 is MNHEY and CDR2 is SVGAGI. As DNA, the CDR3 is TGTGCCAGCAGTTACTACAGGACAGACGATTCACCCCTCCACTTT. Its protein is CASSYYRTDDSPLHF.

This clone was detected a few times. CDR3 DNA sequence: TGTGCCAGCAGCCTTACAGGGCCTGAAGCTTTCTTT. Its protein is CASSLTGPEAFF. This rearrangement joins TRBV6-6 to TRBJ1-1; the D gene is possibly TRBD1 (6 bases). The V and J ends lost 6 bases and 6 bases respectively, with 11 bases between them. Germline V CDR1 and CDR2: MNHNY, SVGAGI (reference sequence). This CDR3 has 12 amino acids.

This chain uses TRBV19 with TRBJ1-3; possible D gene TRBD1, 5 bases. V was cut by 6 bases and J by 0 bases, with 12 bases left in between. Germline V gene sequence: CDR1 LNHDA, CDR2 SQIVND (reference sequence). This CDR3 region has 15 residues. Here the CDR3 reads CASSEGRGSGNTIYF. The CDR3 DNA sequence: TGTGCCAGTAGCGAGGGAAGGGGCTCTGGAAACACCATATATTTT.

This chain connects TRBV6-1 to TRBJ1-1; 9 nucleotides line up with TRBD1. V gave up 5 bases and J gave up 6 bases; unmatched junction bases: 4. The CDR3 is 13 amino acids. CDR1 is MNHNS and CDR2 is SASEGT in the germline V gene. The CDR3 nucleotides are TGTGCCAGCAGTCCGGACAGGGGTGCTGAAGCTTTCTTT. Translation: CASSPDRGAEAFF.